What follows are 19 T cell receptor beta chains derived from one specimen sequenced in a study of OX40 agonist ivuxolimab in advanced cancers. Method: immunoSEQ multiplex PCR; TCRdb's copy keeps in-frame clones and lacks some. The sample holds about 74,000 clones, about 82% seen once. This specimen was CD4+ or CD8+ T cells sorted from blood, taken in a trial of the OX40 agonist ivuxolimab. Source of these receptors: an adult with an advanced solid tumor such as melanoma, head and neck, liver or kidney cancer.

V gene TRBV6-1 combines with J gene TRBJ1-2; D gene uncertain. Trimming stripped 10 bases from V and 0 bases from J, with 12 bases between. The CDR3 contains 13 residues. Germline V gene data show CDR1 as MNHNS and CDR2 as SASEGT. The CDR3 region is CATEVAPNYGYTF. The DNA for the CDR3 is TGTGCCACCGAAGTGGCACCTAACTATGGCTACACCTTC.

This chain links TRBV5-1 with TRBJ2-7; 9 bases line up with TRBD1. The CDR3 is 15 amino acids. In germline, CDR1 is SGHRS, CDR2 YFSETQ. J gave up 5 bases and V 0 bases, and 6 bases lay outside the gene matches. The CDR3 is CASSLAVGTGNEQYF. CDR3 nucleotides: TGCGCCAGCAGCTTGGCCGTTGGGACAGGGAACGAGCAGTACTTC.

The sample holds a few counts of this clone. V gene TRBV10-3 combines with J gene TRBJ2-7, with D possibly TRBD1 on 5 matching bases. The CDR3 is 13 amino acids. Germline V lookup: CDR1 ENHRY, CDR2 SYGVKD. Trimming shortened V by 4 bases and J by 2 bases, and 9 bases separated the two germline ends. CDR3 nucleotide sequence: TGTGCCATCAGTGTTGGGGCCACCTACGAGCAGTACTTC. Translation gives CAISVGATYEQYF.

The chain is built from TRBV28 and TRBJ1-2; 7 bases fit TRBD1. J lost 8 bases, V lost 7 bases, and 7 bases had no gene match. Germline V gene data show CDR1 as MDHEN and CDR2 as SYDVKM. This CDR3 spans 12 amino acids. CDR3 loop: CASTTGVRGYTF. In DNA, the CDR3 is TGTGCCAGCACAACAGGGGTTAGAGGCTACACCTTC.

The rearrangement links TRBV6-5 to TRBJ1-5; possible D gene TRBD1, 5 bases. V lost 6 bases and J 6 bases, leaving 15 bases between the germline ends. This CDR3 is 14 amino acids long. Per germline, CDR1 MNHEY and CDR2 SVGAGI. CDR3 residues: CASRFHGDGQPQHF. The CDR3, as DNA: TGTGCCAGCAGATTTCACGGGGACGGTCAGCCCCAGCATTTT.

About this clone: The germline gene is not matched at one end of the junction; a read error may be the cause. The same CDR3 can be traced to other DNA sequences in this sample. The rearrangement joins TRBV5-4 to TRBJ2-2, with 9 bases aligning to TRBD2. This CDR3 contains 17 residues. The germline CDR1 and CDR2 sequences are SGHNT and YYREEE (reference sequence). The DNA for the CDR3 is TGCGCCAGCAGCTTAGGGGGAGCGGGAGGGAACACCGGGGAGCTGTTTTTT. It yields the protein CASSLGGAGGNTGELFF.

The chain combines TRBV2 with TRBJ1-2, with 7 bases matching TRBD1. Losses at the gene ends were 4 bases for V and 8 bases for J; bases not matched to a gene: 7. This CDR3 is built from 13 residues. Germline assignment: CDR1 SNHLY and CDR2 FYNNEI. CDR3 DNA: TGTGCCAGCAGTGGACAGGGAACTGGCGGCTACACCTTC. Translated: CASSGQGTGGYTF.

The chain uses TRBV5-1 and TRBJ1-1; D unclear. The CDR3 is 13 residues long. With 3 bases removed from V and 2 bases from J, the gap between germline ends came to 8 bases. In germline, CDR1 is SGHRS, CDR2 YFSETQ. The CDR3 region is CASSWTDNTEAFF. In DNA, the CDR3 is TGCGCCAGCAGCTGGACTGATAACACTGAAGCTTTCTTT.

V gene TRBV9 combines with J gene TRBJ2-1; D might be TRBD2 (7 bases). The germline CDR1 and CDR2 sequences are SGDLS and YYNGEE. Deletions cut 6 bases from V and 2 bases from J, with 15 bases between. This CDR3 is built from 15 residues. The CDR3 loop reads CASNAAGATYNEQFF. CDR3 nucleotide sequence: TGTGCCAGCAACGCGGCGGGGGCAACCTACAATGAGCAGTTCTTC.

The J gene is TRBJ1-1, the V gene TRBV11-1; D not resolved. Trimming took 1 base from V and 11 from J, leaving 14 bases between them. The CDR3 totals 13 residues. CDR1 is SGHAT, CDR2 FQDESV, per germline (reference sequence). The CDR3 DNA is TGTGCCAGCAGCTTAGGGGGTATGCCGGCGGCTTTCTTT. Translation: CASSLGGMPAAFF.

DNA of the CDR3: TGTGCCAGCAGTGACTCCTATCGGCAGGGGATCGCTGAAGCTTTCTTT. The encoded protein is CASSDSYRQGIAEAFF. The chain combines TRBV6-4 with TRBJ1-1; D is possibly TRBD1 (6 bases). The CDR3 totals 16 residues. The V end lost 0 bases, the J end lost 6 bases, and 17 bases lay between the germline ends. Germline V gene sequence: CDR1 MRHNA, CDR2 SNTAGT.

The rearrangement uses TRBV6-5 and TRBJ1-1, with TRBD1 matching 7 bases. Trimming at V came to 6 bases and at J to 1 base, leaving 5 bases not matched to a gene. Germline V lookup: CDR1 MNHEY, CDR2 SVGAGI. CDR3 size: 14 residues. CDR3 coding DNA: TGTGCCAGCAGATCGCGGGACAGGAACACTGAAGCTTTCTTT. It translates to CASRSRDRNTEAFF.

The V gene is TRBV6-6, the J gene TRBJ2-2, with TRBD1 matching over 7 bases. V lost 6 bases to trimming and J lost 4 bases; unmatched junction nucleotides: 2. Germline V gene data show CDR1 as MNHNY and CDR2 as SVGAGI (reference sequence). The CDR3 runs to 13 residues. The CDR3 region is CASRGQFTGELFF. CDR3 DNA: TGTGCCAGCAGGGGACAGTTCACCGGGGAGCTGTTTTTT.

J is TRBJ1-5 and V is TRBV27; D gene unclear. From germline, CDR1 is MNHEY and CDR2 SMNVEV (reference sequence). The length of the CDR3 is 14 residues. V was clipped by 4 bases and J by 4 bases, with 11 bases between them. The CDR3: CASSSRAPNQPQHF. The CDR3 nucleotides are TGTGCCAGCAGTTCCCGAGCTCCGAATCAGCCCCAGCATTTT.

The J gene is TRBJ2-2, the V gene TRBV5-8; the match to TRBD1 covers 9 bases. Germline lookup yields CDR1 SGHTS and CDR2 YDEGEE. Trimming cost V 3 bases and J 5 bases; bases outside gene matches: 11. The CDR3 extends over 17 amino acids. CDR3 residues: CASSSFSGTGSTGELFF. DNA for the CDR3: TGTGCCAGCAGCTCTTTCTCCGGGACAGGGAGTACCGGGGAGCTGTTTTTT. The full variable domain, completed using reference TRBV5-8 and TRBJ2-2, is EAGVTQSPTHLIKTRGQQATLRCSPISGHTSVYWYQQALGLGLQFLLWYDEGEERNRGNFPPRFSGRQFPNYSSELNVNALELEDSALYLCASSSFSGTGSTGELFFGEGSRLTVL.

The chain is built from TRBV7-6 and TRBJ2-2; perhaps TRBD2 as D (6 bases). In germline, CDR1 is SGHVS, CDR2 FNYEAQ. The CDR3 is 14 amino acids. Trimming removed 7 bases from V and 5 bases from J, with 14 bases in between. The DNA for the CDR3 is TGTGCCAGCACCATGATCGGGGGTACCGGGGAGCTGTTTTTT. Encoded protein: CASTMIGGTGELFF.

The chain is built from TRBV5-1 and TRBJ1-2, with 7 bases lining up with TRBD1. J gave up 1 base and V 0 bases, and 12 bases lay outside the gene matches. This CDR3 has 18 amino acids. Germline V gives CDR1 SGHRS, CDR2 YFSETQ. In DNA, the CDR3 is TGCGCCAGCAGCTTGGAAGAGGGGGCGAGGTTCCGTAACTATGGCTACACCTTC. Protein: CASSLEEGARFRNYGYTF.

The chain has TRBV18 and TRBJ2-7; D is undetermined. This CDR3 contains 14 residues. The germline gives CDR1 KGHSH, CDR2 LQKENI. Trimming removed 4 bases at V and 1 base at J, with 11 bases between. In nucleotides, the CDR3 is TGTGCCAGCTCACAGACAAGTGAATCCTACGAGCAGTACTTC. Translating it yields CASSQTSESYEQYF.

The CDR3 DNA follows: TGTGCCAGCAGCGCGACTAGCGGGAGGATAACAGATACGCAGTATTTT. Amino acid sequence: CASSATSGRITDTQYF. The J gene is TRBJ2-3, the V gene TRBV7-2; 13 positions match TRBD2. The CDR3 runs to 16 residues. Germline CDR1 reads SGHTA; CDR2 reads FQGNSA. After removal of 5 bases from V and 3 bases from J, the junction contained 5 bases not matched to a gene.